This TCR beta chain was identified in a study of post-analysis software for immune sequencing data (dated by TCRdb to the mid-2010s). As for the study more broadly: Recorded disease courses included relapsing-remitting, secondary progressive and progressive-relapsing multiple sclerosis, with some patients lacking subtype annotation. A subset of samples was prepared in parallel using single-end sample barcoding, then pooled and co-amplified after Illumina adapter ligation. The patient repertoires were set against under 12 previously published healthy control repertoires from donors whose ages ranged from roughly 6 to 25 years.

Taken from cysteine to phenylalanine, the CDR3 has 12 residues. The entry retains the CDR3 DNA only, 36 bases that are in frame from base 1. The junction shows trimming of 4 bases on V and 6 bases on J, plus 7 bases between the germline ends. As encoded in the germline V gene, CDR1 is SGHAT while CDR2 is FQNNGV. TCR beta repertoires were profiled from peripheral blood of roughly 13 young patients with multiple sclerosis to demonstrate the VDJtools post-analysis software. The multiple sclerosis patients were children and adolescents ranging in age from roughly 6 to 15 years. The research as a whole found: When samples were clustered directly using the F measure, samples prepared in the same batch co-clustered strongly, which prompted a batch-effect correction. Compared with controls, multiple sclerosis patients had significantly lower normalized Chao1 diversity, a finding suggesting substantial peripheral T-cell clonal expansion. The multiple sclerosis patient group was slightly younger than the control group. Significantly higher frequencies in patients than in controls were found for about five TRBV segments, including TRBV5-6, TRBV5-1 and TRBV20-1.

Libraries came from PCR. The data were produced on an Illumina HiSeq 2500. To reduce PCR and sequencing biases, unique molecular identifiers were incorporated into the TCR beta cDNA libraries. Every 1 to 10 million input T cells yielded 500,000 or so cDNA molecules, meaning each molecule approximated one T cell. The patient libraries were prepared and sequenced using the same protocol as the earlier healthy control dataset. Within a given batch, samples were prepared together, multiplexed and sequenced on the same HiSeq lane. In the source study's methods: Raw barcoded reads were processed with MIGEC, and single-read molecular identifier groups were discarded before consensus assembly and CDR3 extraction. VDJtools was used for post-analysis of the clonotype tables, and diversity was normalized by down-sampling every dataset to the size of the smallest sample. Repertoire overlap clustering matched CDR3 amino acid but not nucleotide sequences to correct batch-related cross-sample contamination. Using fastp trimming at Q25 and MiXCR clonotype assembly, TCRdb reanalyzed the public sequencing data and kept in-frame beta chains. For every CDR3 protein sequence, its rows merge into one entry that carries the most common genes and DNA. For this entry, the V and J calls and clone size follow TCRdb and not the study's own pipeline. Present in this sample are fewer than 600,000 distinct CDR3 sequences, approximately 45% of which were seen just once. Around 10% of the sample is held by the ten biggest clonotypes.

On this clonotype itself: The antigen it recognizes is unknown. No much larger clonotype is one base removed from it; base qualities were not supplied.

The rearranged segments are TRBV11-2 and TRBJ2-1; the D gene identity is not certain. The clonotype originates from a girl aged 5 to 17 with multiple sclerosis. Sample: blood. The nucleotide sequence reads as follows: TGTGCCAGCAGCTACCAGTTCAATGAGCAGTTCTTC. This translates into CASSYQFNEQFF.